This T cell receptor beta chain was captured in a study of blood T cell repertoires in COVID-19. Study as a whole: Acute-phase and convalescent COVID-19 samples originated in the United States, Italy and Spain. Sources were T cells, B-cell-depleted T cells, or PBMCs; the material itself was cDNA or gDNA.

Germline V gives CDR1 KGHDR, CDR2 SFDVKD. There are 18 residues in the CDR3. V shed 0 bases and J shed 3 bases, with 17 bases lying between them. The method was immunoSEQ multiplex PCR; TCRdb's version includes in-frame clones alone and lacks a portion of them. The repertoire includes more than 85,000 clones, roughly 86% of them detected once, and about 6.5% sits in the top ten. The genes are TRBV24-1 and TRBJ1-3; D not resolved. The receptor was derived from a woman in her sixties or seventies with acute or convalescent COVID-19. The sample taken for sequencing was peripheral blood. The chain's CDR3 is CATSDLTRGSKFGNTIYF. In nucleotides, the CDR3 is TGTGCCACCAGTGATTTGACGCGGGGAAGTAAATTTGGAAACACCATATATTTT.